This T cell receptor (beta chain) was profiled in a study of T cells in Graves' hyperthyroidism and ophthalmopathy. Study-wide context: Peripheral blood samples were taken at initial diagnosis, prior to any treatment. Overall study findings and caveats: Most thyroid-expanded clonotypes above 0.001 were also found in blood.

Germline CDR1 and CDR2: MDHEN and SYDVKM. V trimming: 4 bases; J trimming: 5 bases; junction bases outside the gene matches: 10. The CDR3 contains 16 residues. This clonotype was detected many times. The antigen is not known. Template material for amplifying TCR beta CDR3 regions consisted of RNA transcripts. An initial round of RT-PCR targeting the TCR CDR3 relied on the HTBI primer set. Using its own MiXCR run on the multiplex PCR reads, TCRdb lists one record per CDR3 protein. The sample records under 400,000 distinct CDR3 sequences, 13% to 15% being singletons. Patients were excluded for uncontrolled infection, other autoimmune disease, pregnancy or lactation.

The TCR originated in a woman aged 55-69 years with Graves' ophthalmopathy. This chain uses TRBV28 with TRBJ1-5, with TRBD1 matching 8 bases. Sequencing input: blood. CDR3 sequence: CASSSRGPLSYQPQHF. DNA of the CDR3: TGTGCCAGCAGTTCCAGGGGGCCGCTGAGCTATCAGCCCCAGCATTTT.